This paragraph reports one TCR beta chain. Its specificity is not known. The data belong to a study of T cell responses to AZD1222 COVID-19 vaccine. Study-wide results and limits: Researchers took repertoire samples only after the peak T cell response had come.

Sequencing used immunoSEQ multiplex PCR; TCRdb keeps in-frame clones, though not all of them. The sample lists about 160,000 clones, 93% occurring once. The sequencing here drew on peripheral blood, taken on day 0 of AZD1222 vaccination. This receptor was obtained from an adult in good health.

CDR3 sequence reads: CASSRTGDSNQPQHF. The CDR3 bases are TGTGCCAGCAGCCGAACAGGAGATAGCAATCAGCCCCAGCATTTT. The chain links TRBV3-1 (or the pseudogene TRBV3-2) to TRBJ1-5; D possibly corresponds to TRBD1 (5 bases). CDR1 and CDR2 (germline): LGHDT, YNNKEL (reference sequence). This CDR3 contains 15 residues. V was clipped by 4 bases and J by 0 bases, with 10 bases between them.